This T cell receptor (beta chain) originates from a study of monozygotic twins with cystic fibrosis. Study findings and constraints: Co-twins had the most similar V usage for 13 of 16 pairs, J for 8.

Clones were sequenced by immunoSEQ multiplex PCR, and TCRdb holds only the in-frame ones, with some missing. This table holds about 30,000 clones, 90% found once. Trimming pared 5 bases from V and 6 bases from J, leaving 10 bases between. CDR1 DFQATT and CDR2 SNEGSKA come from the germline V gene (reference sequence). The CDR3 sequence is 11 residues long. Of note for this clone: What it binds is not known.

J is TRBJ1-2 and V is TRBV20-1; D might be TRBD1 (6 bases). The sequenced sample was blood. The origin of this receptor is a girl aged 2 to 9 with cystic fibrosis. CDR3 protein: CSALNRDGYTF. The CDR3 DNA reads TGCAGTGCTCTAAACAGGGATGGCTACACCTTC.